Below, 32 T cell receptor beta chains from the same sample are listed, as sequenced in a study of cytomegalovirus exposure and HLA in healthy donors. The PCR contained 60 Vbeta and 13 Jbeta primers. Method: immunoSEQ multiplex PCR; TCRdb's copy keeps in-frame clones and lacks some. This table has about 120,000 clones, roughly 70% appearing once. Sequences were obtained from PBMCs. Receptors were obtained from a woman in her forties in good health and CMV-seropositive.

This clone has a handful of counts. The chain carries TRBV19 and TRBJ1-4; 7 nucleotides agree with TRBD1. The CDR3 has 15 residues. The V gene's germline CDR1 is LNHDA and CDR2 SQIVND (reference sequence). The V and J ends lost 5 bases and 2 bases, in that order; junction bases with no gene match: 5. CDR3 protein: CASSHRQGTNEKLFF. Here the CDR3 DNA reads TGTGCCAGTAGTCACCGACAGGGTACTAATGAAAAACTGTTTTTT.

The gene calls are TRBV7-9 and TRBJ1-1; no firm D call. The CDR3 is 15 amino acids. V gave up 5 bases and J gave up 5 bases, with 18 bases separating them. Germline loops: CDR1 SEHNR, CDR2 FQNEAQ (reference sequence). For the CDR3, the DNA is TGTGCCAGCAGCCCCCACAATGTCGGGGAAACTGAAGCTTTCTTT. It yields the protein CASSPHNVGETEAFF.

The chain recombines TRBV15 with TRBJ2-2; D is perhaps TRBD2 (6 bases). Per germline, CDR1 LNHNV and CDR2 YYDKDF (reference sequence). CDR3 length: 14 residues. With 8 bases removed from V and 4 bases from J, the gap between germline ends came to 14 bases. The CDR3 coding sequence is TGTGCCACCCAAATCCCGCGGGGCACCGGGGAGCTGTTTTTT. Translating gives CATQIPRGTGELFF.

This clone is a singleton in its sample. One end of the junction fails to match germline, which may point to a read error. The J gene is TRBJ2-1, the V gene TRBV7-9; 10 bases fit TRBD2. This CDR3 is 18 amino acids long. CDR1 is SEHNR, CDR2 FQNEAQ, per germline (reference sequence). The CDR3 spells CSSSSTRDLAGVGNEQFF. CDR3 DNA: TGTTCCAGCAGCTCGACACGCGACCTAGCGGGAGTGGGCAATGAGCAGTTCTTC. The variable domain in full, with the rest retrieved from reference TRBV7-9 and TRBJ2-1, is DTGVSQNPRHKITKRGQNVTFRCDPISEHNRLYWYRQTLGQGPEFLTYFQNEAQLEKSRLLSDRFSAERPKGSFSTLEIQRTEQGDSAMYLCSSSSTRDLAGVGNEQFFGPGTRLTVL.

The rearrangement joins TRBV19 to TRBJ1-6; TRBD1 is a possible D gene (5 bases). CDR1 LNHDA and CDR2 SQIVND come from the germline V gene (reference sequence). V was pared by 11 bases and J by 3 bases, with 11 bases between. The CDR3 runs 13 residues. In nucleotides, the CDR3 is TGTGCCGGGGGGGAAAACTATAATTCACCCCTCCACTTT. Its translation is CAGGENYNSPLHF.

The gene calls are TRBV27 and TRBJ1-3; D gene unclear. The V and J ends lost 4 bases and 9 bases respectively, with 7 bases between them. Germline V CDR1 and CDR2: MNHEY, SMNVEV (reference sequence). This CDR3 contains 11 residues. The CDR3 loop reads CASSSSGTIYF. CDR3 nucleotides: TGTGCCAGCAGTTCGTCAGGCACCATATATTTT.

The V call is TRBV4-2, the J call TRBJ2-2; TRBD2 matches 12 bases. Germline trimming cut 1 base from V and 8 bases from J; bases unmatched to any gene: 14. The CDR3 is 19 amino acids. CDR1 is LGHNA, CDR2 YNFKEQ, per germline. CDR3 in amino acids: CASSQAPSSSGRASGELFF. Here the CDR3 DNA reads TGTGCCAGCAGCCAAGCCCCCTCCTCTAGCGGGAGGGCCAGTGGGGAGCTGTTTTTT.

V is TRBV5-4 and J is TRBJ2-7; 7 bases align to TRBD2. The junction had 6 bases not matched to a gene; V was cut back by 3 bases and J by 0 bases. The CDR3 has 15 residues. The V gene's germline CDR1 is SGHNT and CDR2 YYREEE (reference sequence). The chain's CDR3 is CASSSTSRSSYEQYF. DNA of the CDR3: TGTGCCAGCAGCTCGACTAGCAGAAGCTCCTACGAGCAGTACTTC.

The chain recombines TRBV6-4 with TRBJ1-6; 9 bases agree with TRBD1. With V trimmed by 2 bases and J by 9 bases, 2 bases remained unmatched. The CDR3 consists of 14 residues. Germline assignment: CDR1 MRHNA and CDR2 SNTAGT. CDR3 protein: CASSDLDRGSPLHF. CDR3 sequence (DNA): TGTGCCAGCAGTGACCTGGACAGGGGTTCACCCCTCCACTTT.

This clone was detected only a few times. The chain has TRBV29-1 and TRBJ2-7; D not certain. Trimming left V 6 bases short and J 0 bases short, with 9 bases between. Germline CDR1 is SQVTM and CDR2 is ANQGSEA. The CDR3 loop spans 12 amino acids. The CDR3 DNA follows: TGCAGCGTCGAGGAAACCTCCTACGAGCAGTACTTC. It translates to CSVEETSYEQYF.

The table lists this clone with a few counts. The chain is built from TRBV4-2 and TRBJ1-6; D gene uncertain. This CDR3 contains 14 residues. Trimming shortened V by 5 bases and J by 5 bases, and 10 bases separated the two germline ends. CDR1 and CDR2 (germline): LGHNA, YNFKEQ. CDR3 protein: CASSAVADNSPLHF. The CDR3 region has the DNA TGTGCCAGCAGCGCCGTGGCAGATAATTCACCCCTCCACTTT.

The chain links TRBV28 to TRBJ2-7; D unresolved. The CDR3 covers 14 residues. Germline CDR1 is MDHEN and CDR2 is SYDVKM. The V end was cut by 3 bases, the J end by 1 base, with 10 bases between. This CDR3 reads CASSFLAYSYEQYF. In nucleotides, the CDR3 is TGTGCCAGCAGTTTTCTTGCGTATTCCTACGAGCAGTACTTC.

V usage is TRBV7-9 and J usage is TRBJ1-4; TRBD1 is a possible D gene (5 bases). V dropped 3 bases and J dropped 8 bases, with 16 bases sitting between them. The germline V gene encodes CDR1 SEHNR and CDR2 FQNEAQ (reference sequence). The CDR3 runs to 15 residues. The DNA for the CDR3 is TGTGCCAGCAGCTTTTTTGGCGGGGACGGAGAAAAACTGTTTTTT. Amino acids: CASSFFGGDGEKLFF.

This sequence joins TRBV6-5 and TRBJ2-7; perhaps TRBD2 as D (5 bases). The germline CDR1 and CDR2 sequences are MNHEY and SVGAGI. V lost 6 bases, J lost 2 bases, and 11 bases lay in between. This CDR3 is 13 amino acids long. The CDR3 coding sequence is TGTGCCAGCAGGGCGGGTCGGACCTACGAGCAGTACTTC. This translates into CASRAGRTYEQYF.

J is TRBJ2-1 and V is TRBV4-1; tentatively, D is TRBD2 (6 bases). The germline V gene encodes CDR1 MGHRA and CDR2 YSYEKL. There are 15 residues in the CDR3. V shed 4 bases and J shed 1 base, with 11 bases lying between them. The CDR3 reads CASSPGTLSYNEQFF. The CDR3 bases are TGCGCCAGCAGCCCCGGGACTTTATCCTACAATGAGCAGTTCTTC.

This chain uses TRBV7-2 with TRBJ1-2, with TRBD1 as a possible D gene (6 bases). V lost 4 bases and J lost 4, with 13 bases in between. Germline CDR1 SGHTA, CDR2 FQGNSA. The CDR3 is 14 residues long. The CDR3 DNA follows: TGTGCCAGCAGCTCTGGACAGTTCTCCTATGGCTACACCTTC. Protein sequence: CASSSGQFSYGYTF.

The rearrangement uses TRBV5-6 and TRBJ2-7, with 8 bases lining up with TRBD2. The V gene's germline CDR1 is SGHDT and CDR2 YYEEEE. V shed 2 bases and J 0 bases; nucleotides not matched to a gene: 7. The CDR3 extends over 16 amino acids. This chain's CDR3 is CASSLLSGSSSYEQYF. As DNA, the CDR3 is TGTGCCAGCAGCTTACTGAGCGGGAGTAGCTCCTACGAGCAGTACTTC.

The V and J genes are TRBV7-3 and TRBJ2-3; a possible D gene is TRBD2 (6 bases). Trimming shortened V by 4 bases and J by 0 bases, and 20 bases separated the two germline ends. CDR1 and CDR2 (germline): SGHTA, FQGTGA. CDR3 size: 18 residues. The DNA of the CDR3 is TGTGCCAGCAGCTCCCGCGGTGTCGGGAGTACTAGCACAGATACGCAGTATTTT. Translating it yields CASSSRGVGSTSTDTQYF.

The chain links TRBV10-1 to TRBJ2-7, with TRBD1 identical over 8 bases. CDR1 is WNHNN, CDR2 SYGVQD, per germline (reference sequence). The CDR3 sequence is 14 residues long. Unmatched junction bases numbered 8, after V lost 7 bases and J lost 3 bases. The CDR3 region is CASIPTGAGYEQYF. CDR3 nucleotide sequence: TGCGCCAGCATCCCGACAGGGGCCGGCTACGAGCAGTACTTC.

J is TRBJ1-5 and V is TRBV11-3; 8 bases agree with TRBD1. Germline V gene lookup returns CDR1 SGHNT and CDR2 YENEEA. The length of the CDR3 is 18 residues. J was trimmed by 2 bases and V by 5 bases; bases with no gene match: 14. The CDR3 loop reads CASSPYVSRTGRNQPQHF. In DNA, the CDR3 is TGTGCCAGCAGCCCTTATGTTTCCAGGACAGGGCGCAATCAGCCCCAGCATTTT.

V is TRBV9 and J is TRBJ2-6; TRBD1 might be the D (5 bases). CDR1 and CDR2 from the germline V gene are SGDLS and YYNGEE. V was shortened by 3 bases and J by 0 bases, with 10 bases between the two germline ends. The length of the CDR3 is 16 residues. The CDR3, as DNA: TGTGCCAGCAGCGCATCCAGGGACTCTGGGGCCAACGTCCTGACTTTC. Its translation is CASSASRDSGANVLTF.

The gene calls are TRBV27 and TRBJ2-7, with TRBD1 matching over 8 bases. V trimming: 5 bases; J trimming: 3 bases; junction bases outside the gene matches: 6. The CDR3 runs to 14 residues. Germline V gene sequence: CDR1 MNHEY, CDR2 SMNVEV (reference sequence). The chain's CDR3 is CASSLKGQDYEQYF. The CDR3 DNA reads TGTGCCAGCAGTCTCAAGGGACAGGACTACGAGCAGTACTTC.

The J gene is TRBJ2-3, the V gene TRBV9; D remains unclear. The CDR3 covers 13 residues. The germline CDR1 and CDR2 sequences are SGDLS and YYNGEE. With 0 bases removed from V and 5 bases from J, the gap between germline ends came to 7 bases. Here the CDR3 DNA reads TGTGCCAGCAGCGTAGGAGGTGGAGATACGCAGTATTTT. The encoded protein is CASSVGGGDTQYF.

The chain has TRBV30 and TRBJ1-6; TRBD1 agrees at 9 bases. V gave up 0 bases and J gave up 9 bases; unmatched junction bases: 0. The germline V gene encodes CDR1 GTSNPN and CDR2 SVGIG (reference sequence). The CDR3 is 13 residues long. The CDR3 region is CAWSVQGASPLHF. The CDR3 DNA reads TGTGCCTGGAGTGTACAGGGGGCTTCACCCCTCCACTTT. The full variable domain, its missing parts supplied by reference TRBV30 and TRBJ1-6, is SQTIHQWPATLVQPVGSPLSLECTVEGTSNPNLYWYRQAAGRGLQLLFYSVGIGQISSEVPQNLSASRPQDRQFILSSKKLLLSDSGFYLCAWSVQGASPLHFGNGTRLTVT.

The chain combines TRBV27 with TRBJ1-2; 8 bases match TRBD1. The CDR3 spans 14 residues. Germline V lookup: CDR1 MNHEY, CDR2 SMNVEV (reference sequence). J lost 3 bases, V lost 4 bases, and 4 bases had no gene match. CDR3 amino acids: CASSWDRRDYGYTF. The CDR3 DNA sequence: TGTGCCAGCAGTTGGGACAGGCGAGACTATGGCTACACCTTC.

V usage is TRBV10-3 and J usage is TRBJ2-2, with unresolved D. The V and J ends lost 11 bases and 5 bases respectively, with 9 bases between them. The germline V gene has CDR1 ENHRY and CDR2 SYGVKD. The CDR3 sequence is 11 residues long. The CDR3 nucleotides read TGTGCCTCGGGTGGGACCGGGGAGCTGTTTTTT. Amino acids: CASGGTGELFF.

This clone was counted between two and nine times. This specimen includes other DNA sequences encoding the same CDR3. This sequence joins TRBV6-1 and TRBJ1-1; D unresolved. V gave up 5 bases and J gave up 4 bases, with 8 bases separating them. There are 12 residues in the CDR3. Germline lookup yields CDR1 MNHNS and CDR2 SASEGT. Here the CDR3 DNA reads TGTGCCAGCAGTAGGGAGGGCACTGAAGCTTTCTTT. Its protein is CASSREGTEAFF.

This chain joins TRBV4-1 and TRBJ2-7, with D tentatively TRBD2 (6 bases). From germline, CDR1 is MGHRA and CDR2 YSYEKL. The germline V and J ends were trimmed by 7 bases and 12 bases, with 16 bases remaining between them. This CDR3 region has 11 residues. The CDR3 reads CASTHVEGSYF. The CDR3 DNA sequence: TGCGCCAGCACCCACGTGGAGGGATCGTACTTC.

The gene calls are TRBV18 and TRBJ2-7; tentative D call: TRBD2 (6 bases). Per the germline V gene, CDR1 is KGHSH and CDR2 is LQKENI. The CDR3 is made up of 14 amino acids. V was pared by 0 bases and J by 4 bases, with 10 bases between. The CDR3 DNA follows: TGTGCCAGCTCACCACCCCAGGAGGGTTACGAGCAGTACTTC. This codes for CASSPPQEGYEQYF.

This sequence joins TRBV6-5 and TRBJ1-3; 7 bases agree with TRBD1. The length of the CDR3 is 14 residues. J gave up 3 bases and V 2 bases, and 1 base lay outside the gene matches. Looked up from germline, CDR1 is MNHEY and CDR2 is SVGAGI. The CDR3, as DNA: TGTGCCAGCAGTTACGGGACAGTTGGAAACACCATATATTTT. It codes for CASSYGTVGNTIYF.

Details on this clone: Other nucleotide sequences in the sample specify the same CDR3. The V gene is TRBV28, the J gene TRBJ1-4; D is perhaps TRBD1 (5 bases). V lost 5 bases and J lost 7, with 14 bases in between. Germline V gene data show CDR1 as MDHEN and CDR2 as SYDVKM. The CDR3 loop spans 14 amino acids. CDR3 residues: CASSPGGGGEKLFF. The CDR3 DNA reads TGTGCCAGCAGTCCCGGGGGGGGAGGTGAAAAACTGTTTTTT.

CDR3 coding DNA: TGTGCCAGCAGCTTACCAGGGGGGAGGAACACTGAAGCTTTCTTT. The encoded protein is CASSLPGGRNTEAFF. The chain combines TRBV14 with TRBJ1-1; 7 positions agree with TRBD1. The CDR3 is 15 amino acids. Losses at the gene ends were 5 bases for V and 1 base for J; bases not matched to a gene: 7. Germline loops: CDR1 SGHDN, CDR2 FVKESK.